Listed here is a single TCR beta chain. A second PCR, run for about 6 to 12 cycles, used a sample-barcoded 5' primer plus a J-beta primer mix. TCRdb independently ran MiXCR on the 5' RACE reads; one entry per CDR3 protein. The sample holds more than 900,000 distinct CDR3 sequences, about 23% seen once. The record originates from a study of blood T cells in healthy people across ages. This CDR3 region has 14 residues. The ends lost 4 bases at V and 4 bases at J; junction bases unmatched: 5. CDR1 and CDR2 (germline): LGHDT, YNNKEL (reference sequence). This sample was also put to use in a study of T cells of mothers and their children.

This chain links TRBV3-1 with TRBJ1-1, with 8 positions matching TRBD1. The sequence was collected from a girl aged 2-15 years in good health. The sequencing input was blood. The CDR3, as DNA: TGTGCCAGCAGCCGGGACAGGCAGGGCACTGAAGCTTTCTTT. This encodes CASSRDRQGTEAFF.